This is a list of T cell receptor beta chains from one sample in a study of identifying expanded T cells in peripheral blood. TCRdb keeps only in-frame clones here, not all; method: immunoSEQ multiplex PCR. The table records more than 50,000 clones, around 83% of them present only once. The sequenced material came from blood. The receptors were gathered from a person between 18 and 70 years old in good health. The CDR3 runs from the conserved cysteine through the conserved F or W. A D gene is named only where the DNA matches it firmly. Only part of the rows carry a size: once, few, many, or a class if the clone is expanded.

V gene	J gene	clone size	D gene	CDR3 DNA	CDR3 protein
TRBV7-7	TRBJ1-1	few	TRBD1	TGTGCCAGCAGCTTAGCCGGACAGGGGGCGGGGTTTGAAGCTTTCTTT	CASSLAGQGAGFEAFF
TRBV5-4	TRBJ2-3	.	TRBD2	TGTGCCAGCAGCAAAGGGACTAGCGGGAGTTGGGATACGCAGTATTTT	CASSKGTSGSWDTQYF
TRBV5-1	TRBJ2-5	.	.	TGCGCCAGCAGCTTCGGATCGATAGGAGAGACCCAGTACTTC	CASSFGSIGETQYF
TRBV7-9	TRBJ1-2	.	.	TGTGCCAGCAGCTTCCCGGGCAGAATTAACTATGGCTACACCTTC	CASSFPGRINYGYTF
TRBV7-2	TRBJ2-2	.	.	TGTGCCAGCAGCTTATCCACTACGAACACCGGGGAGCTGTTTTTT	CASSLSTTNTGELFF
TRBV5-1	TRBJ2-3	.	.	TGCGCCAGCAGCTTACCGGGGGATTTAAGCACAGATACGCAGTATTTT	CASSLPGDLSTDTQYF
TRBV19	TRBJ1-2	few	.	TGTGCCAGCTTACAAGGACAGTATGGCTACACCTTC	CASLQGQYGYTF
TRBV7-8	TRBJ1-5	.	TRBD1	TGTGCCAGCAGCACCGAGGGACAGTCGAGCAATCAGCCCCAGCATTTT	CASSTEGQSSNQPQHF
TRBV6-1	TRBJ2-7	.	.	TGTGCCAGCAGTGGTCTGCCCAGGGGCTACGAGCAGTACTTC	CASSGLPRGYEQYF
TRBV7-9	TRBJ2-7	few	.	TGTGCCAGCAGCCCAGGGAGAGCAAACGAGCAGTACTTC	CASSPGRANEQYF
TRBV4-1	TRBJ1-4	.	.	TGCGCCAGCAGCCCCGGGGAAAGTAGGGAAAAACTGTTTTTT	CASSPGESREKLFF
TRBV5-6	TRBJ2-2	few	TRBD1	TGTGCCAGCAGCACACAGACAGGGCGGTCCACCGGGGAGCTGTTTTTT	CASSTQTGRSTGELFF
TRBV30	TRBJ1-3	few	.	TGTGCCTGGAGTGTACTAGATTCGGGGAACACCATATATTTT	CAWSVLDSGNTIYF
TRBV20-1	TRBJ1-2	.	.	TGCAGTGCTAGAGGGCAGGCTGGCTACACCTTC	CSARGQAGYTF
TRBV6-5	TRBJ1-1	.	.	TGTGCCAGCAGTTACCGGGAAGCGAACACTGAAGCTTTCTTT	CASSYREANTEAFF
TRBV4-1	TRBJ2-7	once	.	TGCGCCAGCAGCCAGGGGGGCGTGCGGGGTCTCTCCTACGAGCAGTACTTC	CASSQGGVRGLSYEQYF
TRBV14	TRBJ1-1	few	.	TGTGCCAGCAGCCAAGAAGAGGGTATGGAGGCTGAAGCTTTCTTT	CASSQEEGMEAEAFF
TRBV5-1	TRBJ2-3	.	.	TGCGCCAGCAGCTTAATGGGGGAGATCACAGATACGCAGTATTTT	CASSLMGEITDTQYF
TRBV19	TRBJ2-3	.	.	TGTGCCAGTAGTATAGTGGGTGGTAGCACAGATACGCAGTATTTT	CASSIVGGSTDTQYF
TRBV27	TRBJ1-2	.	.	TGTGCCAGCAGTCAGCAGGGAGGTAGCTATGGCTACACCTTC	CASSQQGGSYGYTF
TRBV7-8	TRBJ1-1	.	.	TGTGCCAGCAGCTTAAACCCGGGGGCGAACACTGAAGCTTTCTTT	CASSLNPGANTEAFF
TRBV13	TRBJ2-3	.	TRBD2	TGTGCCAGCAGCTTACGCGTGGGAGGGAGTGGCACAGATACGCAGTATTTT	CASSLRVGGSGTDTQYF
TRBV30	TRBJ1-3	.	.	TGTGCCTGGAGTTCCGGGACACAATCTCGCCTCTCTGGAAACACCATATATTTT	CAWSSGTQSRLSGNTIYF
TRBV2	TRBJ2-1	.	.	TGTGCCAGCAGTCAGTGGTTAGCTAGCTCCTACAATGAGCAGTTCTTC	CASSQWLASSYNEQFF
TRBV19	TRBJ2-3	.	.	TGTGCCAGTAGTCCCCGGGGCCCTAGCACAGATACGCAGTATTTT	CASSPRGPSTDTQYF
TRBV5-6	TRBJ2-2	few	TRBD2	TGTGCCAGCAGACGCGGACTAGCGGAGCGAGGGGGCGGGGAGCTGTTTTTT	CASRRGLAERGGGELFF
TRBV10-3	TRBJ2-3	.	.	TGTGCCATCAGCCCAAAGCTGAGCACAGATACGCAGTATTTT	CAISPKLSTDTQYF
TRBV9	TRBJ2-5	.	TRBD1	TGTGCCAGCAGCGCACAGGGGGTTCGGGAGACCCAGTACTTC	CASSAQGVRETQYF
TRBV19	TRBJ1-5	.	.	TGTGCCAGTAACCCAGGTACGATCAATCAGCCCCAGCATTTT	CASNPGTINQPQHF
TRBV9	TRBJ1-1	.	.	TGTGCCAGCAGCGTAGAGAGTTTGAACACTGAAGCTTTCTTT	CASSVESLNTEAFF
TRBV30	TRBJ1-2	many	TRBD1	TGTGCCTGGAGGGGACAGAATACTTTTGGCTACACCTTC	CAWRGQNTFGYTF
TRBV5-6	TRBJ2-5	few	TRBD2	TGTGCCAGCAGCCCCGGACTAGCGGCTTTACAAGAGACCCAGTACTTC	CASSPGLAALQETQYF
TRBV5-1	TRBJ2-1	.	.	TGCGCCAGCAGCCCCCAGGGGGGGGTTTACAATGAGCAGTTCTTC	CASSPQGGVYNEQFF
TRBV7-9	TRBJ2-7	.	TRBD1	TGTGCCAGCAGCACCGGGACAGGGGGCCACGAGCAGTACTTC	CASSTGTGGHEQYF
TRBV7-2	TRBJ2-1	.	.	TGTGCCAGCAGCTTAGATCTGCCCAACCCGTTCTTC	CASSLDLPNPFF
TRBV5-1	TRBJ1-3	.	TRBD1	TGCGCCAGCAGCCAGCAGGGGGTCTCTGGAAACACCATATATTTT	CASSQQGVSGNTIYF
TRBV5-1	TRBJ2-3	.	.	TGCGCCAGCAGCTTGGGTCAGCTGACAGATACGCAGTATTTT	CASSLGQLTDTQYF
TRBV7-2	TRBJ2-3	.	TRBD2	TGTGCCAGCAGCCCCGGCTCGGGGGGGGCTACGCAGTATTTT	CASSPGSGGATQYF
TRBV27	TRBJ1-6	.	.	TGTGCCAGCAGGGCTTATTATAATTCACCCCTCCACTTT	CASRAYYNSPLHF
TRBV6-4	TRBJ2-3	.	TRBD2	TGTGCCAGCAGTCCCCTAGCGGGATCAGATACGCAGTATTTT	CASSPLAGSDTQYF
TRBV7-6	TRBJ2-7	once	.	TGTGCCAGCAGCTTAGACTTTCACGAGCAGTACTTC	CASSLDFHEQYF
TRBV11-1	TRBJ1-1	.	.	TGTGCCAGCAGCTTACCAACAGGAATGAACACTGAAGCTTTCTTT	CASSLPTGMNTEAFF
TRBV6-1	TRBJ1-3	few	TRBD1	TGTGCCAGCAGTGAACGAGACAGGGTGGCTGGAAACACCATATATTTT	CASSERDRVAGNTIYF
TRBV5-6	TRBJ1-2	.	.	TGTGCCAGCAACATCGAAACTGGGGGGTTAGTCTATGGCTACACCTTC	CASNIETGGLVYGYTF
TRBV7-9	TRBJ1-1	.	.	TGTGCCAGCAGTGGGGACGCGGGGGCTTTCTTT	CASSGDAGAFF
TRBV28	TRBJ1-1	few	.	TGTGCCAGCAGTTTATTCGGGCGGGCGGTGAACACTGAAGCTTTCTTT	CASSLFGRAVNTEAFF
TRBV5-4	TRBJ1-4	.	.	TGTGCCAGCAGCCGTGGGTTGGAGGGTGAAAAACTGTTTTTT	CASSRGLEGEKLFF
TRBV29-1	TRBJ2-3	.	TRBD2	TGCAGCGTTGCCCGGACTAGTTACCCAGATACGCAGTATTTT	CSVARTSYPDTQYF
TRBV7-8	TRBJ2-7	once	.	TGTGCCAGCAGCCCCGTGGGTGGGGACTACGAGCAGTACTTC	CASSPVGGDYEQYF
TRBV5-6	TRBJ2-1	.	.	TGTGCCAGCAGCGGCGGGGGCTCCGCCTTCAATGAGCAGTTCTTC	CASSGGGSAFNEQFF
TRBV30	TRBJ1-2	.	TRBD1	TGTGCCGGGGGGATAGGGGACAGAGCTAACTATGGCTACACCTTC	CAGGIGDRANYGYTF
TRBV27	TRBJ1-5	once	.	TGTGCCAGCAGTGCCTGGGGGAATAGCAATCAGCCCCAGCATTTT	CASSAWGNSNQPQHF
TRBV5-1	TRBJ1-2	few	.	TGCGCCAGCAGCGAGACGGACTATGGCTACACCTTC	CASSETDYGYTF
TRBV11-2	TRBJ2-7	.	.	TGTGCCAGCAGCTTAGGGTACCACGAGCAGTACTTC	CASSLGYHEQYF